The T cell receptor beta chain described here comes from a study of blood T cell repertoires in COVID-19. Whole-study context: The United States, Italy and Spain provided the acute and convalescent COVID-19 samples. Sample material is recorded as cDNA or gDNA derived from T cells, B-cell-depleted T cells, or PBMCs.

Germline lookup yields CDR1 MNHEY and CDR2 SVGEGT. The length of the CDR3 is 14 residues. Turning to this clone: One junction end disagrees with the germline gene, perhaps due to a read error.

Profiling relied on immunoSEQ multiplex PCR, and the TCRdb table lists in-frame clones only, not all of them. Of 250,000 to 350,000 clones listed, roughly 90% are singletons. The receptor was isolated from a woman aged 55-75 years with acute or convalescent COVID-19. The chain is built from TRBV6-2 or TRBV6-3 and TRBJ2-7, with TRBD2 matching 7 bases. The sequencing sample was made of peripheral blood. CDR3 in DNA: TGTGCCAGCAGATACTCTAGCGGCTCCTACGAGCAGTACTTC. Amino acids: CASRYSSGSYEQYF.